This T cell receptor (beta chain) was retrieved from a study of blood T cells in healthy people across ages. Study details: T cells yielded about one barcoded beta molecule per two cells through template switching. Study-wide results and limits: Investigators treated diversity estimates from one million T cells as underestimates.

A sample-barcoded 5' primer and a J-beta primer mix were used in a second PCR of roughly 7 to 11 cycles. Via MiXCR, TCRdb re-called the 5' RACE reads, giving one row per CDR3 protein. The data contain around 1,700,000 distinct CDR3 sequences, roughly 28% of them singletons. The table lists this clonotype with a few counts. Its antigen is still unknown. The CDR3 has 13 residues. The germline gives CDR1 MNHEY, CDR2 SVGAGI. The draw of peripheral blood yielded around 9.6 milliliters from each donor. Per-sample PBMC isolation yielded at least 7 million cells. Sequencing used blood. J is TRBJ2-5 and V is TRBV6-5; no definite D call. The J call may be faulty, since TRBJ2-7 better matches the DNA end. The TCR sequence derives from a woman between 25 and 40 years old in good health. The CDR3 region is CAGQGYRAYEQYF. The DNA of the CDR3 is TGTGCCGGTCAAGGGTATCGAGCCTACGAGCAGTACTTC.